These 25 T cell receptor beta chains were sequenced from one sample in a study of cytomegalovirus exposure and HLA in healthy donors. The PCR ran on 60 Vbeta and 13 Jbeta primers. Clones were read by immunoSEQ multiplex PCR, and TCRdb kept only the in-frame ones, dropping some. The sample consists of around 160,000 clones, 68% of them appearing once. The sequenced sample consisted of PBMCs. The receptors come from a man between 45 and 60 years old in good health and CMV-seronegative.

The V and J genes are TRBV5-6 and TRBJ2-3, with 9 nucleotides matching TRBD2. The germline V gene encodes CDR1 SGHDT and CDR2 YYEEEE. This CDR3 has 15 amino acids. The V segment lost 0 bases and the J segment 6 bases; nucleotides outside the gene matches: 5. The CDR3 loop reads CASSLASGGWDTQYF. Here the CDR3 DNA reads TGTGCCAGCAGCTTGGCCAGCGGGGGGTGGGATACGCAGTATTTT. The full variable domain, with the rest looked up from reference TRBV5-6 and TRBJ2-3, is DAGVTQSPTHLIKTRGQQVTLRCSPKSGHDTVSWYQQALGQGPQFIFQYYEEEERQRGNFPDRFSGHQFPNYSSELNVNALLLGDSALYLCASSLASGGWDTQYFGPGTRLTVL.

The genes are TRBV2 and TRBJ2-3; TRBD1 is a possible D gene (6 bases). CDR1 and CDR2 (germline): SNHLY, FYNNEI. The V end lost 3 bases, the J end lost 3 bases, and 13 bases lay between the germline ends. The CDR3 has 15 amino acids. The CDR3 sequence: CASSDQGFGTDTQYF. The CDR3 bases are TGTGCCAGCAGTGATCAGGGGTTTGGGACAGATACGCAGTATTTT.

This chain uses TRBV7-9 with TRBJ2-7, with TRBD2 identical over 10 bases. This CDR3 is 16 amino acids long. The junction had 11 bases not matched to a gene; V was cut back by 4 bases and J by 5 bases. The germline V gene has CDR1 SEHNR and CDR2 FQNEAQ (reference sequence). CDR3 nucleotide sequence: TGTGCCAGCAGCTCCGAGCGGGGGGGCCTTATAAACGAGCAGTACTTC. Translation: CASSSERGGLINEQYF. Full variable domain (rest looked up from reference TRBV7-9 and TRBJ2-7): DTGVSQNPRHKITKRGQNVTFRCDPISEHNRLYWYRQTLGQGPEFLTYFQNEAQLEKSRLLSDRFSAERPKGSFSTLEIQRTEQGDSAMYLCASSSERGGLINEQYFGPGTRLTVT.

This clone was picked up a small number of times. The chain uses TRBV11-2 and TRBJ2-7; perhaps TRBD1 as D (6 bases). The CDR3 contains 15 residues. The V gene's germline CDR1 is SGHAT and CDR2 FQNNGV. With 8 bases removed from V and 6 bases from J, the gap between germline ends came to 23 bases. This chain's CDR3 is CASRWGQGYLSEQYF. Here the CDR3 DNA reads TGTGCCAGCCGGTGGGGACAAGGATATCTCAGCGAGCAGTACTTC.

The V call is TRBV12-5, the J call TRBJ2-7, with TRBD1 matching over 7 bases. The V gene end was trimmed by 3 bases and the J gene end by 9 bases; junction bases not matched to a gene: 11. Germline V lookup: CDR1 LGHNT, CDR2 FRNRAP. This CDR3 is 14 amino acids long. The CDR3 sequence: CASGLGGPIPGQYF. The DNA of the CDR3 is TGTGCTAGTGGTTTAGGGGGCCCCATTCCGGGGCAGTACTTC.

The chain joins TRBV7-2 to TRBJ2-2; a weak D match, TRBD2 (5 bases). The V end lost 5 bases, the J end lost 5 bases, and 15 bases lay between the germline ends. The V gene's germline CDR1 is SGHTA and CDR2 FQGNSA. This CDR3 contains 15 residues. The CDR3 bases are TGTGCCAGCAGCCCACCGGGCCGAGGGACCGGGGAGCTGTTTTTT. This gives the protein CASSPPGRGTGELFF.

The gene calls are TRBV5-1 and TRBJ2-7; 11 bases agree with TRBD1. CDR3 length equals 16 residues. V trimming: 4 bases; J trimming: 0 bases; junction bases outside the gene matches: 6. Germline CDR1 SGHRS, CDR2 YFSETQ. The CDR3 spells CASSRDRGGASYEQYF. Here the CDR3 DNA reads TGCGCCAGCAGCCGGGACAGGGGGGGAGCCTCCTACGAGCAGTACTTC.

V is TRBV19 and J is TRBJ1-1; 9 bases line up with TRBD1. V shed 6 bases and J 0 bases; nucleotides not matched to a gene: 8. This CDR3 spans 16 amino acids. CDR1 and CDR2 from the germline V gene are LNHDA and SQIVND (reference sequence). The CDR3 DNA is TGTGCCAGTAGCATACCGGACAGGGGCCTGAACACTGAAGCTTTCTTT. It codes for CASSIPDRGLNTEAFF.

The rearrangement links TRBV6-1 to TRBJ1-2; 7 bases are shared with TRBD1. Germline V gene data show CDR1 as MNHNS and CDR2 as SASEGT. There are 17 residues in the CDR3. V was pared by 2 bases and J by 7 bases, with 16 bases of the junction left unmatched. The CDR3 nucleotides are TGTGCCAGCAGTGAACTCCTGACGACAGGGCCGTGGAGTGGCTACACCTTC. This gives the protein CASSELLTTGPWSGYTF.

The chain has TRBV11-2 and TRBJ1-2; 12 bases agree with TRBD1. The V and J ends lost 5 bases and 8 bases, in that order; junction bases with no gene match: 3. CDR3 size: 13 residues. Germline V gene sequence: CDR1 SGHAT, CDR2 FQNNGV. CDR3 region: CASSGTGGAGYTF. The CDR3 DNA follows: TGTGCCAGCAGCGGGACAGGGGGCGCGGGCTACACCTTC.

The chain is built from TRBV11-1 and TRBJ2-5, with 8 bases aligning to TRBD2. Germline V gene lookup returns CDR1 SGHAT and CDR2 FQDESV (reference sequence). V dropped 2 bases and J dropped 7; count of bases not matched to a gene: 3. The CDR3 runs 13 residues. The CDR3 is CASSLREGTTQYF. DNA for the CDR3: TGTGCCAGCAGCTTACGGGAGGGAACGACCCAGTACTTC.

This chain links TRBV19 with TRBJ1-1; the D gene is possibly TRBD1 (5 bases). CDR1 is LNHDA, CDR2 SQIVND, per germline (reference sequence). This CDR3 has 14 amino acids. The V end was cut by 7 bases, the J end by 5 bases, with 17 bases between. Here the CDR3 reads CASNRAAGGTEAFF. CDR3 in DNA: TGTGCCAGTAATAGGGCAGCCGGGGGGACTGAAGCTTTCTTT.

This clone has just a few counts. This chain links TRBV29-1 with TRBJ1-1, with D possibly matching TRBD1 (6 bases). There are 16 residues in the CDR3. Trimming left V 4 bases short and J 0 bases short, with 18 bases between. CDR1 and CDR2 (germline): SQVTM, ANQGSEA. CDR3 DNA: TGCAGCGTTGGAGGGACACCCCAGGAGATGAACACTGAAGCTTTCTTT. Translated, it gives CSVGGTPQEMNTEAFF.

The chain has TRBV5-4 and TRBJ2-3; TRBD2 matches 11 bases. The CDR3 spans 16 residues. Unmatched junction bases numbered 4, after V lost 2 bases and J lost 2 bases. Germline V lookup: CDR1 SGHNT, CDR2 YYREEE (reference sequence). CDR3 nucleotides: TGTGCCAGCAGCTTCCAGACTAGCGGGGCCACAGATACGCAGTATTTT. Its protein product is CASSFQTSGATDTQYF.

The J gene is TRBJ2-7, the V gene TRBV6-1; 7 bases agree with TRBD2. Trimming at V came to 3 bases and at J to 4 bases, leaving 3 bases not matched to a gene. CDR1 is MNHNS and CDR2 is SASEGT in the germline V gene. The CDR3 runs to 13 residues. CDR3 bases: TGTGCCAGCAGTGAGCCACTAGCGTACGAGCAGTACTTC. Protein sequence: CASSEPLAYEQYF.

The chain carries TRBV9 and TRBJ1-1, with 7 bases aligning to TRBD1. The CDR3 is made up of 15 amino acids. The V gene end was trimmed by 0 bases and the J gene end by 6 bases; junction bases not matched to a gene: 8. The V gene's germline CDR1 is SGDLS and CDR2 YYNGEE. The CDR3 spells CASSVVSGGMAEAFF. The CDR3 DNA sequence: TGTGCCAGCAGCGTAGTGTCAGGGGGGATGGCTGAAGCTTTCTTT.

The chain couples TRBV2 to TRBJ2-2, with D maybe TRBD1 (6 bases). From germline, CDR1 is SNHLY and CDR2 FYNNEI. This CDR3 contains 15 residues. Trimming pared 2 bases from V and 3 bases from J, leaving 10 bases between. The CDR3 here is CASSERTAYTGELFF. The CDR3 DNA reads as TGTGCCAGCAGTGAACGGACAGCCTACACCGGGGAGCTGTTTTTT.

This rearrangement joins TRBV7-2 to TRBJ1-6; 12 bases align to TRBD1. The V and J ends lost 5 bases and 9 bases, in that order; junction bases with no gene match: 11. The CDR3 totals 17 residues. Germline CDR1 reads SGHTA; CDR2 reads FQGNSA. The CDR3 nucleotides read TGTGCCAGCAGCCAAGGCCGGGACAGGGGGCTTTCTTCACCCCTCCACTTT. Amino acids: CASSQGRDRGLSSPLHF.

This clone is a singleton in its sample. The rearrangement joins TRBV7-2 to TRBJ2-2, with 15 bases fitting TRBD2. This CDR3 region has 16 residues. The germline V gene has CDR1 SGHTA and CDR2 FQGNSA. The V segment lost 5 bases and the J segment 7 bases; nucleotides outside the gene matches: 5. CDR3 bases: TGTGCCAGCAGCGTTAGGGGACTAGCGGGGGGCGGGGAGCTGTTTTTT. Protein product: CASSVRGLAGGGELFF.

The chain is built from TRBV27 and TRBJ1-2, with D possibly TRBD1 on 5 matching bases. Germline V gene sequence: CDR1 MNHEY, CDR2 SMNVEV (reference sequence). V dropped 2 bases and J dropped 4 bases, with 17 bases sitting between them. This CDR3 contains 16 residues. The CDR3 loop reads CASSLVGGDERYGYTF. The DNA for the CDR3 is TGTGCCAGCAGTTTAGTGGGGGGGGACGAACGCTATGGCTACACCTTC.

This clone showed up just a few times. The chain couples TRBV19 to TRBJ1-1; possible D gene TRBD1, 5 bases. The germline V gene encodes CDR1 LNHDA and CDR2 SQIVND (reference sequence). V shed 4 bases and J shed 10 bases, with 16 bases lying between them. The CDR3 runs to 13 residues. The CDR3 sequence: CASSKNIRDGAFF. The DNA for the CDR3 is TGTGCCAGTAGTAAAAATATCAGGGATGGAGCTTTCTTT.

The chain links TRBV25-1 to TRBJ2-1, with D maybe TRBD2 (5 bases). V lost 3 bases, J lost 4 bases, and 19 bases lay in between. The germline gives CDR1 MGHDK, CDR2 SYGVNS. The CDR3 length is 17 residues. The CDR3 region has the DNA TGTGCCAGCAGTGACCCCACGGGGTATGGGCGATACAATGAGCAGTTCTTC. This sequence encodes CASSDPTGYGRYNEQFF.

This clone has only a few counts. V usage is TRBV5-1 and J usage is TRBJ2-2, with D possibly matching TRBD1 (6 bases). Germline loops: CDR1 SGHRS, CDR2 YFSETQ. This CDR3 comprises 14 residues. V dropped 0 bases and J dropped 4 bases, with 7 bases sitting between them. The CDR3 coding sequence is TGCGCCAGCAGCTTGGTGGGGGCCACCGGGGAGCTGTTTTTT. It yields the protein CASSLVGATGELFF.

V is TRBV11-2 and J is TRBJ1-5; D is possibly TRBD1 (5 bases). Trimming stripped 2 bases from V and 2 bases from J, with 10 bases between. Per germline, CDR1 SGHAT and CDR2 FQNNGV. The CDR3 runs to 15 residues. The CDR3 loop reads CASSLSGLGNQPQHF. The CDR3 region has the DNA TGTGCCAGCAGCTTATCAGGGCTTGGCAATCAGCCCCAGCATTTT. The variable domain in full, with the rest retrieved from reference TRBV11-2 and TRBJ1-5, is EAGVAQSPRYKIIEKRQSVAFWCNPISGHATLYWYQQILGQGPKLLIQFQNNGVVDDSQLPKDRFSAERLKGVDSTLKIQPAKLEDSAVYLCASSLSGLGNQPQHFGDGTRLSIL.

This clone was seen a single time. The V call is TRBV6-5, the J call TRBJ1-5; 7 nucleotides line up with TRBD1. This CDR3 region has 14 residues. J gave up 4 bases and V 9 bases, and 9 bases lay outside the gene matches. Germline V lookup: CDR1 MNHEY, CDR2 SVGAGI. In nucleotides, the CDR3 is TGTGCCAGGAGAACAGGGGCGCTTAATCAGCCCCAGCATTTT. Residues: CARRTGALNQPQHF.